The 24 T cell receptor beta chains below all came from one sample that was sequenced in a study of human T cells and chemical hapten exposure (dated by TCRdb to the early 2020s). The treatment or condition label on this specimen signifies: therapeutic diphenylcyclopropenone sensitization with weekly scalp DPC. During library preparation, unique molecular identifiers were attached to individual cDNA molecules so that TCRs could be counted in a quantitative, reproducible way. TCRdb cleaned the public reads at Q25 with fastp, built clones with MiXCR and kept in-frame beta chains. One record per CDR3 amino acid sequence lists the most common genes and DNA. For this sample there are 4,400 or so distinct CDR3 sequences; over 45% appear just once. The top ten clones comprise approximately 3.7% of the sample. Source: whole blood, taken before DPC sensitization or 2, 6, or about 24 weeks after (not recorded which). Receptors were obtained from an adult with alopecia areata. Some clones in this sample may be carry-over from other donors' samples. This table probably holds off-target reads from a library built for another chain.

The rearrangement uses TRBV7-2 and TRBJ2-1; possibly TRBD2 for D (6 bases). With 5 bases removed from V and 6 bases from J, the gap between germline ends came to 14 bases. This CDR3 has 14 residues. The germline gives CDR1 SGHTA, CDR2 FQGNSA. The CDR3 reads CASSPRRDINEQFF. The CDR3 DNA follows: TGTGCCAGCAGCCCGCGGCGGGATATCAATGAGCAGTTCTTC.

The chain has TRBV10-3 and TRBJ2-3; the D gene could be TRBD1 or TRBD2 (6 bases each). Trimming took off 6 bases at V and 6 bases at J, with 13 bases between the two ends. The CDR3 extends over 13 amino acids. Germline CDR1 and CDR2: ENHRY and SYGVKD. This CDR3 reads CAISRGQGDTQYF. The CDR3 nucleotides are TGTGCCATCAGCCGGGGGCAGGGGGATACGCAGTATTTT.

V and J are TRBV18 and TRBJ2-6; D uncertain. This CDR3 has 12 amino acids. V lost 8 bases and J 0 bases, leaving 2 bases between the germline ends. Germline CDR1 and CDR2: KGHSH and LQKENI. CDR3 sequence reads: CASASGANVLTF. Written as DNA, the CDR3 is TGTGCCAGCGCCTCTGGGGCCAACGTCCTGACTTTC.

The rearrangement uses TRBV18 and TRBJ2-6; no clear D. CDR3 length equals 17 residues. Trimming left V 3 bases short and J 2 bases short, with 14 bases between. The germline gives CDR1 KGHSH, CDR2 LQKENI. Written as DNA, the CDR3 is TGTGCCAGCTCACCCCCACGGGCTGGCACTGGGGCCAACGTCCTGACTTTC. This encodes CASSPPRAGTGANVLTF.

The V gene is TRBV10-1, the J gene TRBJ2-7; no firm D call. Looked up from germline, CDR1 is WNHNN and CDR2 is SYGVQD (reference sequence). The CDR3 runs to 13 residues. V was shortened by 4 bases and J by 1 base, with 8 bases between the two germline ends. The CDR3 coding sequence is TGCGCCAGCAGTGGTCAACGATCCTACGAGCAGTACTTC. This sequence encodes CASSGQRSYEQYF.

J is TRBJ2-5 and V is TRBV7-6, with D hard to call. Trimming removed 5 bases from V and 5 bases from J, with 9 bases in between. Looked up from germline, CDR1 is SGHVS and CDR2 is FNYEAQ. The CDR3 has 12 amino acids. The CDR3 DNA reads TGTGCCAGCAGCCCCTCAGGCGAGACCCAGTACTTC. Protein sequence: CASSPSGETQYF.

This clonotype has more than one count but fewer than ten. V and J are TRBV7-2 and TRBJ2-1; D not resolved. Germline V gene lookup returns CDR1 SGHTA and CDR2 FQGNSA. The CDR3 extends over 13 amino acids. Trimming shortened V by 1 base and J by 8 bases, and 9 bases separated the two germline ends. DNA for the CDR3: TGTGCCAGCAGCTTAGATCGACTGGATGAGCAGTTCTTC. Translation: CASSLDRLDEQFF.

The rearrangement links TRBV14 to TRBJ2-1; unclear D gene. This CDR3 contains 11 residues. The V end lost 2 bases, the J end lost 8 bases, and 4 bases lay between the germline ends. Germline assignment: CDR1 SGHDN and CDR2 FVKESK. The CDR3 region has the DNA TGTGCCAGCAGCCAATGGGATGAGCAGTTCTTC. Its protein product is CASSQWDEQFF.

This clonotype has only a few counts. The CDR3 protein is CASSTTRGQKERSYNEQFF. The CDR3 bases are TGTGCCAGCAGCACCACGAGGGGTCAGAAGGAACGCTCCTACAATGAGCAGTTCTTC. This rearrangement joins TRBV11-2 to TRBJ2-1; D possibly matches TRBD1 or TRBD2 (5 bases each). CDR1 is SGHAT, CDR2 FQNNGV, per germline. The CDR3 extends over 19 amino acids. V was shortened by 5 bases and J by 0 bases, with 23 bases between the two germline ends.

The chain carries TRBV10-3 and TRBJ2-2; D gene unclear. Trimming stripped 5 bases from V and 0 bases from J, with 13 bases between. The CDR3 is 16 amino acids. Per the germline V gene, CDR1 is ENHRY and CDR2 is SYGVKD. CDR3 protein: CAISPGYSPNTGELFF. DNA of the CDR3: TGTGCCATCAGTCCGGGCTATTCTCCGAACACCGGGGAGCTGTTTTTT.

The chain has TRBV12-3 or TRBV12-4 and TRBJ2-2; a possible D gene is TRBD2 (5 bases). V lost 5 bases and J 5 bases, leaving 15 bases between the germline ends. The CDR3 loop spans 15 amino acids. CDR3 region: CASSPSLGATGELFF. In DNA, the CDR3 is TGTGCCAGCAGTCCGAGCTTGGGAGCGACCGGGGAGCTGTTTTTT.

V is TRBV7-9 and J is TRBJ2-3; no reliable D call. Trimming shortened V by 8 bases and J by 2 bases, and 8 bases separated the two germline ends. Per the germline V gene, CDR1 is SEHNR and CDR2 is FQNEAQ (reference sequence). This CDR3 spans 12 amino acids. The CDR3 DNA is TGTGCCAGCCGACGGGCCACAGATACGCAGTATTTT. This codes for CASRRATDTQYF.

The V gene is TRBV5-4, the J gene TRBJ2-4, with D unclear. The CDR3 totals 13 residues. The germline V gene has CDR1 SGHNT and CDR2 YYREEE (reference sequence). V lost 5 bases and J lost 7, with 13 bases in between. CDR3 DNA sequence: TGTGCCAGCAGGGAATGGACGGAGAACATTCAGTACTTC. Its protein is CASREWTENIQYF.

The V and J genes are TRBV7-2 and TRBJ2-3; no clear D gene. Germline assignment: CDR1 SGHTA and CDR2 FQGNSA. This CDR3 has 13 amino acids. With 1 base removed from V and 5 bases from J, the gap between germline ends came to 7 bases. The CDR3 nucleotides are TGTGCCAGCAGCTTAGAGGTAGTAGATACGCAGTATTTT. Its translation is CASSLEVVDTQYF.

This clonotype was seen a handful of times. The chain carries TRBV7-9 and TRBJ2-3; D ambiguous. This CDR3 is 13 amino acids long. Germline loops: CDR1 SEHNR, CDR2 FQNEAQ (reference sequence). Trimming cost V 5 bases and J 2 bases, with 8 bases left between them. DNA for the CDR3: TGTGCCAGCAGCAACAGCCCCACAGATACGCAGTATTTT. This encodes CASSNSPTDTQYF.

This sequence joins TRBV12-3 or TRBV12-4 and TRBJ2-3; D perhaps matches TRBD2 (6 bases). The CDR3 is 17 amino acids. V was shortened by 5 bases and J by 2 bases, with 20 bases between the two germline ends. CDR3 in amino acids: CASSPVLGSGPTDTQYF. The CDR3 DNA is TGTGCCAGCAGTCCCGTCCTGGGGAGCGGGCCCACAGATACGCAGTATTTT.

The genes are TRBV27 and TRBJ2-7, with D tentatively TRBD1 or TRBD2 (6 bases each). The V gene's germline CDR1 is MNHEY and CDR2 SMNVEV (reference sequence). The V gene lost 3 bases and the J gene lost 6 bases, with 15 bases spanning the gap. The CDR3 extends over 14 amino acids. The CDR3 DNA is TGTGCCAGCAGTTTCTGGGGGGCTGGGTCCGAGCAGTACTTC. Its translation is CASSFWGAGSEQYF.

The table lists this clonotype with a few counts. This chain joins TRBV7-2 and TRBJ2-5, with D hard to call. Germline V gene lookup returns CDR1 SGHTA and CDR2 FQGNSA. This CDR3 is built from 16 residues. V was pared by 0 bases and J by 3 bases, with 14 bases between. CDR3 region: CASSLARTVKKETQYF. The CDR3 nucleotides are TGTGCCAGCAGCTTAGCCCGGACCGTTAAGAAAGAGACCCAGTACTTC.

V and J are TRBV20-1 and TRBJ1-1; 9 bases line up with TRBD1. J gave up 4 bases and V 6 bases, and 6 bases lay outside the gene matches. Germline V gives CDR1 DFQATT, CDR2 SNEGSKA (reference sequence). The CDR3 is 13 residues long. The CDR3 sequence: CSALGQGGTEAFF. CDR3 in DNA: TGCAGTGCACTGGGACAGGGAGGCACTGAAGCTTTCTTT.

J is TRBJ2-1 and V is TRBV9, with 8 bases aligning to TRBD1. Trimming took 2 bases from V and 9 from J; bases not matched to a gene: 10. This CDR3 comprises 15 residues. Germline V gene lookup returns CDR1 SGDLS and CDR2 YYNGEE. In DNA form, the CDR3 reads TGTGCCAGCAGCGTGGCCGGGACAGGACTCACTGAGCAGTTCTTC. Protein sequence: CASSVAGTGLTEQFF.

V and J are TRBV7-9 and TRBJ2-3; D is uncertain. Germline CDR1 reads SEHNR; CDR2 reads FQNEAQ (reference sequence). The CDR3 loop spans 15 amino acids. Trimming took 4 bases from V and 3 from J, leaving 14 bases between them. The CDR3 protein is CASSSRTEPTDTQYF. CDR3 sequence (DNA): TGTGCCAGCAGCTCGCGGACCGAGCCGACAGATACGCAGTATTTT.

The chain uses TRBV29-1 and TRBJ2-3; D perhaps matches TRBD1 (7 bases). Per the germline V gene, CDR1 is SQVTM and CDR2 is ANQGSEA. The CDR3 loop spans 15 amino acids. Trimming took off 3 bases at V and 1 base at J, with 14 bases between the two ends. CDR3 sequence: CSVDKGASGTDTQYF. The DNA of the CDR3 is TGCAGCGTTGATAAGGGGGCTAGCGGCACAGATACGCAGTATTTT.

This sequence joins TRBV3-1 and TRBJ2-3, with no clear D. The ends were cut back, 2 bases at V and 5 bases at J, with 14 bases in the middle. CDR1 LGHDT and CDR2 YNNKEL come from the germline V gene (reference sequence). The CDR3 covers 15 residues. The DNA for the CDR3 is TGTGCCAGCAGCCAATACGGAGTGGCGCTAGATACGCAGTATTTT. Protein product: CASSQYGVALDTQYF.

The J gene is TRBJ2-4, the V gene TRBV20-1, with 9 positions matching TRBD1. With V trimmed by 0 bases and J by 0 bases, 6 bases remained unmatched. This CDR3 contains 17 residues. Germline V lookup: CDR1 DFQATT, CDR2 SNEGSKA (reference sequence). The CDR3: CSARDADRGLAKNIQYF. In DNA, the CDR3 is TGCAGTGCTAGAGATGCGGACAGGGGACTAGCCAAAAACATTCAGTACTTC.